The entry below gives a single T cell receptor beta chain sequence along with its context. What it recognizes is unknown. This sample was included in a study of shared clonotypes between healthy human individuals. Using immunoSEQ multiplex PCR, the repertoire was profiled, and TCRdb retains in-frame clones only, with some absent. Seen here are roughly 2.5 million clones, more than 80% observed once, and the top ten hold roughly 0.13%. V dropped 0 bases and J dropped 2; count of bases not matched to a gene: 8. The CDR3 consists of 18 residues. Per germline, CDR1 GTSNPN and CDR2 SVGIG (reference sequence). Points from the study as a whole: Memory subsets generally showed smaller estimated richness than naive subsets did.

The sequence was obtained from a man aged 18 to 35 in good health. Sequencing was carried out using naive CD4+ T cells sorted from blood. The subset is: CD45RA+ positively selected. The chain is built from TRBV30 and TRBJ2-1; 12 bases fit TRBD2. The CDR3 sequence is CAWSVRRTSGVPYNEQFF. The CDR3, as DNA: TGTGCCTGGAGTGTACGCAGGACTAGCGGGGTTCCCTACAATGAGCAGTTCTTC. The variable domain in full, completed from reference TRBV30 and TRBJ2-1, reads SQTIHQWPATLVQPVGSPLSLECTVEGTSNPNLYWYRQAAGRGLQLLFYSVGIGQISSEVPQNLSASRPQDRQFILSSKKLLLSDSGFYLCAWSVRRTSGVPYNEQFFGPGTRLTVL.